This T cell receptor (beta chain) was retrieved from a study of regulatory T cells in long-lasting Graves disease. Study-level findings and limits: Relative to newly diagnosed Graves' patients, persistent ones had lower TCR diversity. Public clonotype sharing was higher in persistent than newly diagnosed patients.

The CDR3 totals 15 residues. V lost 1 base to trimming and J lost 7 bases; unmatched junction nucleotides: 6. Per germline, CDR1 LGHDT and CDR2 YNNKEL (reference sequence). Time point reported: newly diagnosed GD, antithyroid drugs for less than 3 months. Extracted RNA from PBMCs served as the source of the TCR library. In regard to this clonotype: As yet, its antigen is unknown.

To make TCR beta libraries, researchers used iRepertoire HTBI primers and Arm-PCR of CDR3 regions. One entry per CDR3 protein, called by TCRdb with MiXCR from the multiplex PCR reads. The table has 450,000 to 700,000 distinct CDR3 sequences, approximately 13% seen once; the top ten hold roughly a tenth. This sample was shared with a second study, whose subject was T cells in Graves' hyperthyroidism and ophthalmopathy. According to that study: Together with thyroid ultrasound, orbital computed tomography, serum thyroxine and TRAb, clinical symptoms were used for diagnoses.

This chain connects TRBV3-1 to TRBJ2-2; 7 positions agree with TRBD2. The clonotype was recovered from a man in his thirties or forties with Graves disease. Source: peripheral blood mononuclear cells (PBMCs), taken at new diagnosis, from a patient treated with antithyroid drugs. The CDR3 DNA follows: TGTGCCAGCAGCCAAGGGAGCGGGACGGGCGGGGAGCTGTTTTTT. Protein sequence: CASSQGSGTGGELFF.